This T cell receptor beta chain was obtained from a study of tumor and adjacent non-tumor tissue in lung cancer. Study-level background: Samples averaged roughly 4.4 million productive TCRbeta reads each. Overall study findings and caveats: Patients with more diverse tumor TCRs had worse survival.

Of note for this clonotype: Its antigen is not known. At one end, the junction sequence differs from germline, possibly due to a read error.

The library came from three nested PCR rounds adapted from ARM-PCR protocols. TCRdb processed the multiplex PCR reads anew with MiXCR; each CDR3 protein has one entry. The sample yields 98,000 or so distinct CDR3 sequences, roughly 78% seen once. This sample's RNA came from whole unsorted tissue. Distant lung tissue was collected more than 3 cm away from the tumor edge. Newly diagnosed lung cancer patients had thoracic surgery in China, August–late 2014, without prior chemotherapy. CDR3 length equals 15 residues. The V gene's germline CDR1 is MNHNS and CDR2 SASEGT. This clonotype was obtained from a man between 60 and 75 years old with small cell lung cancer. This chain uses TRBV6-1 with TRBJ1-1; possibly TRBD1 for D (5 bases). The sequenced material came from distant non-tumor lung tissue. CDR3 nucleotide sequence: TGTGCCAGCAGTGTCTTCGCAGAGGGGCCCACTGAAGCTCTCTTT. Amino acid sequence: CASSVFAEGPTEALF.